The present entry profiles one T cell receptor beta chain with its context. Its antigen is unknown. Amplification of the TCR beta CDR3 regions used RNA transcripts (as template). An initial RT-PCR round employing HTBI primers preceded a second-round multiplex PCR. TCRdb ran MiXCR on the multiplex PCR reads and lists one entry per CDR3 protein. Of approximately 1.2 million distinct CDR3 sequences in the sample, 36% were seen once. Certain patients were not enrolled. These were patients with other autoimmune diseases, uncontrolled infections, pregnancy or lactation. Symptoms, serum thyroxine and TRAb, thyroid ultrasound, and orbital computed tomography formed the diagnostic basis. This record belongs to a study of Graves' ophthalmopathy and Graves' hyperthyroidism. Findings and limits, study-wide: Most expanded thyroid clonotypes above 0.001 frequency also appeared in blood. Ophthalmopathy progression was predicted with roughly 68% sensitivity and about 72% specificity.

The CDR3 has 16 residues. The V segment lost 1 base and the J segment 6 bases; nucleotides outside the gene matches: 8. Germline V gene data show CDR1 as SGHAT and CDR2 as FQNNGV. The V call is TRBV11-2, the J call TRBJ1-4; 7 nucleotides line up with TRBD1. The sequence derives from an adult man with Graves' hyperthyroidism. The source material was peripheral blood or thyroid tissue (not recorded which). The CDR3 region is CASSLVAQGRDEKLFF. The CDR3 bases are TGTGCCAGCAGCTTAGTGGCACAGGGGAGAGATGAAAAACTGTTTTTT.